This T cell receptor beta chain was sequenced during a study of blood T cell repertoires in COVID-19. Study overall: The cDNA or gDNA used as material had been derived from T cells, B-cell-depleted T cells, or PBMCs.

V shed 6 bases, J shed 6 bases, and the junction held 12 bases outside the gene matches. Germline V lookup: CDR1 LGHDT, CDR2 YNNKEL (reference sequence). CDR3 length equals 16 residues. Per the original methods: How many nucleated cells were present was estimated from reference gene primer amplification. Data came from immunoSEQ multiplex PCR; TCRdb stores just in-frame clones and leaves some out. The DNA gave D and trimming, while V, J and clone size come from that table. Of over 85,000 clones in the sample, 82% were seen once. Sample: peripheral blood. This clonotype was obtained from a woman aged 60-75 years with acute or convalescent COVID-19. The chain links TRBV3-1 (or the pseudogene TRBV3-2) to TRBJ2-2, with 8 bases that match TRBD2. The chain's CDR3 is CASRPIRGGGPGELFF. CDR3 DNA sequence: TGTGCCAGCAGACCCATACGGGGGGGCGGACCCGGGGAGCTGTTTTTT.